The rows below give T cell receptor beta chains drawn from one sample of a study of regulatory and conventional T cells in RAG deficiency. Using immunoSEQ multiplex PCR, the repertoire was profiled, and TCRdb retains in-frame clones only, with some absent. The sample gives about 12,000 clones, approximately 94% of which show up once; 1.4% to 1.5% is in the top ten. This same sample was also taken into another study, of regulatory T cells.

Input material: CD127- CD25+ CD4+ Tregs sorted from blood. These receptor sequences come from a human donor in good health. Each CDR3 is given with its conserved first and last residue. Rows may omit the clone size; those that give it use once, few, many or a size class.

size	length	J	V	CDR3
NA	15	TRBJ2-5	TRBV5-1	CASSSVGQGGETQYF
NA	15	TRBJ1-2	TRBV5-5	CASSLVGQGDYGYTF
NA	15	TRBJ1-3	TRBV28	CASSLAGLLGNTIYF
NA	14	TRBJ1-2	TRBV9	CASSPQGGVYGYTF
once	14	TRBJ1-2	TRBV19	CASSYRRANYGYTF
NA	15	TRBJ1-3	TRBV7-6	CASSSGGIGGNTIYF
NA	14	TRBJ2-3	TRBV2	CASRKTGGTDTQYF
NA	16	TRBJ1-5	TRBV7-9	CASSLATPSRNQPQHF
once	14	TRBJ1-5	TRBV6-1	CARGQEESNQPQHF
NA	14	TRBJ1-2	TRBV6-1	CASTRGSGGDGYTF
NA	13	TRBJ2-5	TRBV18	CASSGQGAEAQYF
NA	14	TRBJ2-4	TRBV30	CAGRTSGGGGIQYF
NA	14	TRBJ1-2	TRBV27	CASSSPGRGHGYTF
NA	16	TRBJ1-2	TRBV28	CASSLIPEGTAYGYTF
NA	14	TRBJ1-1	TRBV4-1	CASSRQGLNTEAFF
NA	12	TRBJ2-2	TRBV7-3	CASSLNTGELFF
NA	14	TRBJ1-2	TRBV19	CASNVRGGHYGYTF
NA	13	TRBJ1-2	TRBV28	CASSGQGNYGYTF
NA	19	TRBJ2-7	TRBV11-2	CASSPDSSRPSLRSYEQYF
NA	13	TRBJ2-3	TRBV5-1	CASSWGRTDTQYF
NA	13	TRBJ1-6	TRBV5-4	CASSFSRGSPLHF
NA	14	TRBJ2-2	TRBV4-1	CASSHLRDTGELFF
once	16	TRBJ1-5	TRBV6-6	CATLPGQGASNQPQHF
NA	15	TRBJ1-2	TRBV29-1	CSVEFRGGANYGYTF
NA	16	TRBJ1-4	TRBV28	CASSTHLQGRGEKLFF
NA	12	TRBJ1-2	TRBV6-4	CASNSGAPGYTF
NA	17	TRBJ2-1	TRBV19	CASSITTALRPDNEQFF
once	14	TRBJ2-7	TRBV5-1	CASSLRDSYYEQYF
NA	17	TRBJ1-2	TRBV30	CAWSVLNRGGANYGYTF
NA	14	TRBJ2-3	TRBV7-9	CASSFGDFTDTQYF
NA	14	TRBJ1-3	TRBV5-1	CASSPQGAGNTIYF